The 3 T cell receptor beta chains in this list originate from one sample, sequenced in a study of OX40 agonist ivuxolimab in advanced cancers. Assay used: immunoSEQ multiplex PCR; TCRdb lists only in-frame clones, some missing. The data contain some 17,000 clones, around four fifths of them singletons. Sequencing was performed on CD4+ or CD8+ T cells sorted from blood, taken in a trial of the OX40 agonist ivuxolimab. Every receptor here comes from an adult with an advanced solid tumor such as melanoma, head and neck, liver or kidney cancer.

Only one count was recorded for this clone. V is TRBV28 and J is TRBJ1-5; D might be TRBD1 (5 bases). Trimming took 10 bases from V and 0 from J, leaving 13 bases between them. Germline-derived CDR1 and CDR2 are MDHEN and SYDVKM. CDR3 size: 14 residues. CDR3 sequence (DNA): TGTGCCACCGGCGGGGGGGATAGCAATCAGCCCCAGCATTTT. As protein: CATGGGDSNQPQHF.

The sample holds one count of this clone. CDR3 region: CASHPGQGTDTQYF. Written as DNA, the CDR3 is TGTGCCAGCCACCCGGGACAGGGAACAGATACGCAGTATTTT. The chain recombines TRBV9 with TRBJ2-3; 9 bases map to TRBD1. The CDR3 runs 14 residues. The J segment lost 3 bases and the V segment lost 7 bases, leaving 6 bases of the junction unmatched. Germline CDR1 is SGDLS and CDR2 is YYNGEE.

This chain connects TRBV7-2 to TRBJ2-1; 12 bases agree with TRBD2. CDR1 is SGHTA, CDR2 FQGNSA, per germline. The length of the CDR3 is 16 residues. Germline trimming cut 4 bases from V and 6 bases from J; bases unmatched to any gene: 7. The CDR3 reads CASSSPSGGAFNEQFF. CDR3 DNA: TGTGCCAGCAGCTCTCCTAGCGGGGGGGCCTTCAATGAGCAGTTCTTC.